This T cell receptor beta chain comes out of a study of vaccination and CD4 T cells after COVID-19. Study-wide background: Six male and four female convalescents took part, two of them Hispanic. Collection of post-COVID samples occurred a median 101 days after diagnosis, spanning a range of 35 to 161.

Per germline, CDR1 SEHNR and CDR2 FQNEAQ (reference sequence). J was trimmed by 5 bases and V by 1 base; bases with no gene match: 7. The CDR3 spans 15 residues. This sample's treatment: approximately nine-day PBMC culture with coronavirus spike peptide pools or control peptides (ViraFEST assay). In this cohort, PCR tests turned positive between March and December 2020, predating US Alpha, Beta and Delta variants. PBMCs, plated at around 2 million per well, were grown in the presence of approximately 10 IU/ml IL-2 and 10 ug/ml peptide pools. About this clonotype: Antigen: not known.

Sequenced with the Oncomine TCR Beta short-read assay was DNA taken from cultured CD4+ T cells. TCRdb fed the PCR reads into MiXCR, producing one record per CDR3 protein. The sample has about 21,000 distinct CDR3 sequences, approximately 50% seen once; the top ten hold roughly 8.6%. The source of this sequence is a human donor who had recovered from COVID-19. The chain uses TRBV7-9 and TRBJ1-1; TRBD1 matches 7 bases. The sample consisted of CD4+ T cells from blood, cultured in vitro. The CDR3 DNA is TGTGCCAGCAGCTTAGTACAGGGGAGTGGTACTGAAGCTTTCTTT. Protein sequence: CASSLVQGSGTEAFF.